This T cell receptor beta chain was identified in a study of CD8 T cells in Susac syndrome. Roughly 0.45 to 1 ug RNA was reverse transcribed with random hexamers. The method of amplification for TCR beta CDR3 was immunoSEQ multiplex PCR, covering 54 Vbeta and 13 Jbeta. TCRdb ran MiXCR on the immunoSEQ multiplex PCR reads and lists one entry per CDR3 protein. This repertoire shows about 200,000 distinct CDR3 sequences, roughly 92% found once; its top ten account for about 0.12%. CD8+ and CD4+ T cells from blood underwent TCR beta sequencing. Concerning this clonotype itself: The antigen remains unidentified.

The CDR3 sequence is 11 residues long. The V and J ends lost 6 bases and 3 bases respectively, with 0 bases between them. Overall study findings and caveats: By the study's own acknowledgment, its TCR sequencing and HLA analysis included relatively few individuals.

Material: CD8+ T cells from PBMCs. This clonotype was obtained from a human donor with multiple sclerosis. The V gene is TRBV12-3 or TRBV12-4, the J gene TRBJ1-6, with D uncertain. The CDR3 coding sequence is TGTGCCAGCAGCTATAATTCACCCCTCCACTTT. Its translation: CASSYNSPLHF.